This T cell receptor beta chain was profiled in a study of beta chain features in type 1 diabetes. Study context: Cell yields, gender and age were similar in healthy donors and patients.

Study findings and constraints: PCR could preferentially amplify shorter templates, alike in patients and controls.

For this clone: Its antigen is not known.

Every bit of the isolated RNA underwent reverse transcription, so sequencing read expressed TCRB transcripts. Stem cell-like memory T cell samples underwent survey-depth immunoSEQ sequencing. They averaged around 1 million reads. This table comes from immunoSEQ multiplex PCR, and its TCRdb copy is limited to in-frame clones, with some not included. Here the sample spans more than 15,000 clones, approximately 55% being singletons. Sequencing used stem cell memory CD4+ T cells from blood. The clonotype originates from a woman aged 18-35 years in good health.

CDR3 region: CAISNPPGLAGSTNTGELFF. CDR3 in DNA: TGTGCCATCAGTAACCCCCCGGGACTAGCGGGCTCTACGAACACCGGGGAGCTGTTTTTT. The chain has TRBV10-3 and TRBJ2-2; TRBD2 matches 12 bases. Germline lookup yields CDR1 ENHRY and CDR2 SYGVKD. J lost 0 bases, V lost 5 bases, and 13 bases had no gene match. This CDR3 has 20 amino acids.